This T cell receptor beta chain was captured by sequencing in a study of tumor-infiltrating lymphocytes in primary liver carcinoma. Study-wide background: Roughly 3.65 to 7.5 million productive TCRbeta reads came from each sample, comparable across tissue types.

The authors made TCR beta cDNA from around 500 ng total RNA with a constant-region primer. Libraries for TCR beta were built through three nested multiplex PCR rounds, which together made up a slightly modified ARM-PCR procedure. It was with TRBV1-TRBV30 forward primers and a C-beta reverse primer that the first two PCR rounds were run, at about 10 cycles each. Each CDR3 protein is one row after TCRdb ran MiXCR on the multiplex PCR reads. The table shows some 130,000 distinct CDR3 sequences, with about two thirds occurring only once. As concerns this clonotype: Antigen unknown. An end of the junction differs from the germline gene, which may be a read error.

Study-level results: Significantly greater top-250-clone fractions characterized tumors relative to blood (p = 0.039).

Germline lookup yields CDR1 DFQATT and CDR2 SNEGSKA (reference sequence). The CDR3 extends over 13 amino acids. Starting material for RNA and DNA co-extraction consisted of about 20-30 mg of unsorted bulk tissue. Surgical resection served as treatment for the primary liver carcinoma of these patients. Chronic HBV infection was present in the patients, who were treatment-naive. The TCR was taken from a woman aged 55-69 years with primary liver carcinoma and hepatitis B virus infection. Sequencing was done on a sample of tumor-adjacent normal liver tissue. V usage is TRBV20-1 and J usage is TRBJ2-3, with D possibly being TRBD2 (6 bases). The CDR3 DNA reads TGCAATGCTAGACAGCGGGCTCAGGATACGCAGTATTTT. Amino acids: CNARQRAQDTQYF.